This T cell receptor (beta chain) is drawn from a study of T cell changes during pregnancy in multiple sclerosis. This table comes from immunoSEQ multiplex PCR, and its TCRdb copy is limited to in-frame clones, with some not included. The sample comprises about 51,000 clones, roughly 93% of which are singletons, and 1.5% to 2% rests with the top ten. The germline gives CDR1 MNHNS, CDR2 SASEGT. CDR3 length: 13 residues. The germline V and J ends were trimmed by 6 bases and 0 bases, with 9 bases remaining between them. Source: peripheral blood, taken in the second trimester of pregnancy. The origin of this receptor is a female donor with multiple sclerosis, enrolled in a pregnancy study. The chain uses TRBV6-1 and TRBJ2-7, with D perhaps TRBD2 (6 bases). The CDR3 spells CASRIAVSYEQYF. As DNA, the CDR3 is TGTGCCAGCAGGATAGCGGTCTCCTACGAGCAGTACTTC.